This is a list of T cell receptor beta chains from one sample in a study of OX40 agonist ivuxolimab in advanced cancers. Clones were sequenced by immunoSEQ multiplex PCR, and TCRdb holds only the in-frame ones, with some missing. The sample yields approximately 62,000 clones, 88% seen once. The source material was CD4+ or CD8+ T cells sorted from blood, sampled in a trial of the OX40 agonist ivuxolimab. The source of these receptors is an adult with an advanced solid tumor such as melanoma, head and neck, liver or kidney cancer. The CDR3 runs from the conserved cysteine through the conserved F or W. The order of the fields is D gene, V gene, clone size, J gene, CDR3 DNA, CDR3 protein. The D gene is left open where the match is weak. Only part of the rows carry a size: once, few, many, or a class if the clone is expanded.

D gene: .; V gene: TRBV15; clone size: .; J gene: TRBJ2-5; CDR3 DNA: TGTGCCACAGCCCCGGGGGTTGGGGAGACCCAGTACTTC; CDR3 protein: CATAPGVGETQYF
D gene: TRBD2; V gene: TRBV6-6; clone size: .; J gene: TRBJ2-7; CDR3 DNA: TGTGCCAGCAGTTGGACTAGCGGGGAGCAGTACTTC; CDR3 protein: CASSWTSGEQYF
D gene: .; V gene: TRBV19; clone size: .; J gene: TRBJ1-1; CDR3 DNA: TGTGCCAGTAGTATCCGGGTAGAGACTGAAGCTTTCTTT; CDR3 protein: CASSIRVETEAFF
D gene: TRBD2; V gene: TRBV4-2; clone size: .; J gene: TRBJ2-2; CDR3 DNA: TGTGCCAGCAGCCCCTATATCGGGGGGGGCCACGGGGAGCTGTTTTTT; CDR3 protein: CASSPYIGGGHGELFF
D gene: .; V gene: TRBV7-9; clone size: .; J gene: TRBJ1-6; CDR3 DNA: TGTGCCAGCACCTCAGAAAGATCACCCCTCCACTTT; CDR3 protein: CASTSERSPLHF
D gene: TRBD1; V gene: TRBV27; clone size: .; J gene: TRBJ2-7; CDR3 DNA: TGTGCCAGCAGTTTCTCCTGGGACAGGGGGTACGAGCAGTACTTC; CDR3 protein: CASSFSWDRGYEQYF
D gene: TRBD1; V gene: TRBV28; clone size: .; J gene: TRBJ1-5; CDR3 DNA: TGTGCCAGCAGCCCCCGGGACAGGGATAGACAGCCCCAGCATTTT; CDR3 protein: CASSPRDRDRQPQHF
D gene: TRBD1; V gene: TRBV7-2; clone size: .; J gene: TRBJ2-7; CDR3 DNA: TGTGCCAGCAGGATGACAGGGGGCTCACCGGGGGAGCAGTACTTC; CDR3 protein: CASRMTGGSPGEQYF
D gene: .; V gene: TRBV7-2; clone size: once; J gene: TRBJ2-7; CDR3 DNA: TGTGCCAGCAGAAACCGAGAGGTAACCTACGAGCAGTACTTC; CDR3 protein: CASRNREVTYEQYF
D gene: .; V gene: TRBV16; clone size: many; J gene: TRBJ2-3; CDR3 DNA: TGTGCCAGCAGTAAGAGAGGGCCAGATACGCAGTATTTT; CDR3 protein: CASSKRGPDTQYF
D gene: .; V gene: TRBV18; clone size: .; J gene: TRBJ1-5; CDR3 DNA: TGTGCCAGCTCAGGGGACATCTACCCTGGTGAGCCCCAGCATTTT; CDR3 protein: CASSGDIYPGEPQHF
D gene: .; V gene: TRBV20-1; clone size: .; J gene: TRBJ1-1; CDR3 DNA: TGCAGTGCTTTAAAGAACACTGAAGCTTTCTTT; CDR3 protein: CSALKNTEAFF
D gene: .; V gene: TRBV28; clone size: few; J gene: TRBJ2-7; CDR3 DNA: TGTGCCAGCACCCCACGAGGTTACGAGCAGTACTTC; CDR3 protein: CASTPRGYEQYF
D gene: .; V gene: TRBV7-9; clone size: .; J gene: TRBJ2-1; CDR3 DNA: TGTGCCAGCAGCTTACCCCTTGGAGGGGGCAATGAGCAGTTCTTC; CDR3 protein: CASSLPLGGGNEQFF
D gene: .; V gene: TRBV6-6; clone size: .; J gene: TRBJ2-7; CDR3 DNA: TGTGCCAGCAGTTATGGATTAGGCAACGAGCAGTACTTC; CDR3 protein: CASSYGLGNEQYF
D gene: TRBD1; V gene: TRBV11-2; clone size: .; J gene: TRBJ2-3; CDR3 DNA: TGTGCCAGCAGCCAGACCGGGACAGTCACAGATACGCAGTATTTT; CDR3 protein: CASSQTGTVTDTQYF
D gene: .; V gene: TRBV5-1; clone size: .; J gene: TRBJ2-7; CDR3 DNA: TGCGCCAGCAGCTTGGGGACGAGTTGGTCCGAGCAGTACTTC; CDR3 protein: CASSLGTSWSEQYF
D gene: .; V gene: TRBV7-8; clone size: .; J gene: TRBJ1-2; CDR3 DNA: TGTGCCAGCAGCTTAGCAACCGGTACAAACTATGGCTACACCTTC; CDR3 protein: CASSLATGTNYGYTF
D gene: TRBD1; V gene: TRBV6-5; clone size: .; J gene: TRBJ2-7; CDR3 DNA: TGTGCCAGCAGTTATAGCCGATGGGACAGGGACGAGCAGTACTTC; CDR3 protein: CASSYSRWDRDEQYF
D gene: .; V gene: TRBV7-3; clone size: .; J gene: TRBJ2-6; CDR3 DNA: TGTGCCAGCAGCAAGACCAGGGGCCCTGGGGCCAACGTCCTGACTTTC; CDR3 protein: CASSKTRGPGANVLTF
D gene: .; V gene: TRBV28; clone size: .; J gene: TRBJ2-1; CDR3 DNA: TGTGCCAGCAGTAGGCTAGTGGGATACAATGAGCAGTTCTTC; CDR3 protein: CASSRLVGYNEQFF
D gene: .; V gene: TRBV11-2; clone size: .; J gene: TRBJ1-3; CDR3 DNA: TGTGCCAGCAGCTTAGGGGTCGGTTCTGGAAACACCATATATTTT; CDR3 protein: CASSLGVGSGNTIYF
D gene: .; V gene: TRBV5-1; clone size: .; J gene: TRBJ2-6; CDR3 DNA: TGCGCCAGCAGCCATGGTTCCGGGGCCAACGTCCTGACTTTC; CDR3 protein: CASSHGSGANVLTF
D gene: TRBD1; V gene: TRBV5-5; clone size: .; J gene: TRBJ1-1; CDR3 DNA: TGTGCCAGCAGCTTCTCTGGGACAGCGAACACTGAAGCTTTCTTT; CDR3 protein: CASSFSGTANTEAFF
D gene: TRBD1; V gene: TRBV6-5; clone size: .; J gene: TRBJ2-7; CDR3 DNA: TGTGCCAGCAGGGCGGGACAGGGGACGTACGAGCAGTACTTC; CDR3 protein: CASRAGQGTYEQYF
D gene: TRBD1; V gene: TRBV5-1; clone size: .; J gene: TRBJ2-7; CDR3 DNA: TGCGCCAGCAGGACCGGGACAGGTGGGTACGAGCAGTACTTC; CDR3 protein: CASRTGTGGYEQYF
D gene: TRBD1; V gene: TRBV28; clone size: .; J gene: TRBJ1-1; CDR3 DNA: TGTGCCAGCAGTTTAACAGGGGGGACTCGTGAAGCTTTCTTT; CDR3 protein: CASSLTGGTREAFF
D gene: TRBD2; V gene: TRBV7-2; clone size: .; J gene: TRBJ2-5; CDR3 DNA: TGCGCCAGCAGCCTGAGCGGGGGGTCGGAGACCCAGTACTTC; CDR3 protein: CASSLSGGSETQYF
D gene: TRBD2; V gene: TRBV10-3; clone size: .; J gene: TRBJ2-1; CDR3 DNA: TGTGCCATCAGCCCCGACTTAGCGGGGGATTACAATGAGCAGTTCTTC; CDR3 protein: CAISPDLAGDYNEQFF
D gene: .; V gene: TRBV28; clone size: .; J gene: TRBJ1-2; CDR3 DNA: TGTGCCAGCAGTTTTACAGAGGACTATGGCTACACCTTC; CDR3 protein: CASSFTEDYGYTF
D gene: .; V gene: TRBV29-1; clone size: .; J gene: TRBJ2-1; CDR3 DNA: TGCAGCGTTGACGGAGGGGGAGTTAGCAATGAGCAGTTCTTC; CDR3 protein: CSVDGGGVSNEQFF
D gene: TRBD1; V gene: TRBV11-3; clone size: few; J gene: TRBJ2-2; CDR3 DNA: TGTGCCAGCAGCTTGTCCCAGGGGGCGCCCGGGGAGCTGTTTTTT; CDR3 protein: CASSLSQGAPGELFF
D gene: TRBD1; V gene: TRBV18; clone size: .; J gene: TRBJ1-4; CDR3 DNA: TGTGCCAGCTCACCCTGGACAGGGGGTAATGAAAAACTGTTTTTT; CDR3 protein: CASSPWTGGNEKLFF
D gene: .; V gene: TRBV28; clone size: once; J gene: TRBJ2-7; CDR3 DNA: TGTGCCAGCAGTACCCTAGGGGGGGCGGTTTACGAGCAGTACTTC; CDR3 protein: CASSTLGGAVYEQYF
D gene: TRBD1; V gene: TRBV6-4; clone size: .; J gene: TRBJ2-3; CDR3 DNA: TGTGCCAGCAGTGACGGGACAGGGGGCGCAGATACGCAGTATTTT; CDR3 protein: CASSDGTGGADTQYF
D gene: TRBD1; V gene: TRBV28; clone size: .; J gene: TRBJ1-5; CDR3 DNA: TGTGCCAGCAGACCGACAGGGGGCTCTCAGCCCCAGCATTTT; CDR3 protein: CASRPTGGSQPQHF
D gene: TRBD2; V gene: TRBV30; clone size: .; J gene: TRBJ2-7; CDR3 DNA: TGTGCCTGGAGCCATACTAGCGGGAGGTCCTACGAGCAGTACTTC; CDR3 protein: CAWSHTSGRSYEQYF
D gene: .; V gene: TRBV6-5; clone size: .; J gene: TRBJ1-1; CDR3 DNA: TGTGCCAGCAGTTTTCTGGGAGAGGGCACTGAAGCTTTCTTT; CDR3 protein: CASSFLGEGTEAFF
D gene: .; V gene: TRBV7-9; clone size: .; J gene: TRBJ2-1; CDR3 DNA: TGTGCCAGCAGCTTGGGTGGGACTGGGCAGTTCTTC; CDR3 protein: CASSLGGTGQFF
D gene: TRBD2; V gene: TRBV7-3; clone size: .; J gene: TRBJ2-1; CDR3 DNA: TGTGCCAGCAGTCAAAATCACGCGGGAGTTCCAAATGAGCAGTTCTTC; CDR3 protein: CASSQNHAGVPNEQFF
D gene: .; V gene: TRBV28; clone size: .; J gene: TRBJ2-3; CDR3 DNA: TGTGCCAGCAGTTTACCCAGGGGGGCAGATACGCAGTATTTT; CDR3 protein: CASSLPRGADTQYF
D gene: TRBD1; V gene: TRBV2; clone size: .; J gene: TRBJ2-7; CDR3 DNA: TGTGCCAGCGGGACCGGGACAGGGGCCCACGAGCAGTACTTC; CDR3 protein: CASGTGTGAHEQYF
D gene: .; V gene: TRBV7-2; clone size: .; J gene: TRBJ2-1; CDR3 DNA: TGTGCCAGCAGCTTAGTTGGGGGGCCAGGGAATGAGCAGTTCTTC; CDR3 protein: CASSLVGGPGNEQFF
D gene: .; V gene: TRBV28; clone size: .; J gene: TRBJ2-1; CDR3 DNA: TGTGCCACCATAGAATGGGATGAGCAGTTCTTC; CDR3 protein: CATIEWDEQFF
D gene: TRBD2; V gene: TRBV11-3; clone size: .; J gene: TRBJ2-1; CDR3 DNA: TGTGCCAGCAGCTTTGTTGGGGTAGCGGGGGGCCTCGGTGGACACAATGAGCAGTTCTTC; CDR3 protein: CASSFVGVAGGLGGHNEQFF
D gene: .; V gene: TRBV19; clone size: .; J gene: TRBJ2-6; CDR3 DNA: TGTGCCAGTATGGGACCTCGGGCCAACGTCCTGACTTTC; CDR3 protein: CASMGPRANVLTF
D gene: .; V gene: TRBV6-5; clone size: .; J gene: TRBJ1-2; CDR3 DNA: TGTGCCAGCAGGGTGATGTGGGGACCCAACTATGGCTACACCTTC; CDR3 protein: CASRVMWGPNYGYTF
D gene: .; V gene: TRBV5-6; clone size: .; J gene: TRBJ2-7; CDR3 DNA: TGTGCCAGCAGCTTGGGTATAACAGGGAGGGGCTACGAGCAGTACTTC; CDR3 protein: CASSLGITGRGYEQYF
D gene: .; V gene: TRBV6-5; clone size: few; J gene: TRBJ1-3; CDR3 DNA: TGTGCCAGCAGTCTATTCTCTGGAAACACCATATATTTT; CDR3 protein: CASSLFSGNTIYF
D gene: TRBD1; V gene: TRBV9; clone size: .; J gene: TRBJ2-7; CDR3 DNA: TGTGCCAGCAGCCCTGAGGGACAGAGCTCCTACGAGCAGTACTTC; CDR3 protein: CASSPEGQSSYEQYF
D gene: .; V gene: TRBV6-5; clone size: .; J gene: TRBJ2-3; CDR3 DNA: TGTGCCAGCAGAGATACAGTCACAGATACGCAGTATTTT; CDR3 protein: CASRDTVTDTQYF
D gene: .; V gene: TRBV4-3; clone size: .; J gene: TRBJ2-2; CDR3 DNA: TGCGCCAGCAGCCAAGATCTGCGGACCGGGGAGCTGTTTTTT; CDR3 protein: CASSQDLRTGELFF
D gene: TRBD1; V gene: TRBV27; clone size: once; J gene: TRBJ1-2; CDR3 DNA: TGTGCCAGCAGTGTTGACAGGGGTAATGGCTACACCTTC; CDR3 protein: CASSVDRGNGYTF
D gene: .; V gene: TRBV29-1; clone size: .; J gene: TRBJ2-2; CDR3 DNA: TGCAGCGTTGAAGGAGCCCTCTATGGCGGGGAGCTGTTTTTT; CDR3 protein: CSVEGALYGGELFF
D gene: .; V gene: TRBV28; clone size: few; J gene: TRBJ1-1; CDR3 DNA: TGTGCCAGCAGTTTGAGGGGGACTGAAGCTTTCTTT; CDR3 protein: CASSLRGTEAFF
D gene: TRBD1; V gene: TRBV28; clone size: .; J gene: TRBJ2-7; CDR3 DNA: TGTGCCAGCACCACCGGGACAGGGGGCTACGAGCAGTACTTC; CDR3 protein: CASTTGTGGYEQYF
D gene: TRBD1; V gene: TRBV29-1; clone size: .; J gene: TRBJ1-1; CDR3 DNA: TGCAGCGTGAGGACAGGGAGGAACACTGAAGCTTTCTTT; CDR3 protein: CSVRTGRNTEAFF